Each of the 29 T cell receptor beta chains below was sequenced from the same sample in a study of Ad26.COV2.S vaccination and SARS-CoV-2 variants (dated by TCRdb to 2020 to 2023). The meaning of the sample's treatment or condition label: over 15 received Ad26.COV2.S at low or high dose, single or two shots; several received placebo; per-sample allocation not given. Repertoires of vaccine and placebo recipients were sequenced from samples taken on day 63 after the first injection. Library generation was performed with the immunoSEQ multiplex PCR assay. TCRdb took over this immuneACCESS table, retaining in-frame rearrangements with V and J assigned. Such tables are incomplete; in checked studies, under half of the missing clones stem from an unresolved V gene, and the remainder is unexplained. The sample table contains about 390,000 clones; only one count was recorded for approximately 92% of them. More than 1.5% of the sample is in the top ten clones.

Sequences were derived from peripheral blood, sampled in a trial of Ad26.COV2.S vaccine versus placebo. These receptor sequences come from a person aged 18-65 years who received the Ad26.COV2.S COVID-19 vaccine or a placebo.

The chain combines TRBV28 with TRBJ1-1; weak D call: TRBD1 (5 bases). The V gene lost 2 bases and the J gene lost 2 bases, with 9 bases spanning the gap. From germline, CDR1 is MDHEN and CDR2 SYDVKM. CDR3 length: 14 amino acids. The CDR3 loop is CASSLQQVNTEAFF. The CDR3 coding sequence is TGTGCCAGCAGTTTACAACAGGTTAACACTGAAGCTTTCTTT.

This clone came up once. This rearrangement joins TRBV10-1 to TRBJ2-3, with D possibly called TRBD1 or TRBD2 (6 bases each). The V gene lost 5 bases and the J gene lost 0 bases, with 12 bases spanning the gap. CDR1 is WNHNN and CDR2 is SYGVQD in the germline V gene (reference sequence). CDR3 length equals 15 residues. DNA of the CDR3: TGCGCCAGCAGTTTGAGGGGGACTAGCACAGATACGCAGTATTTT. Translated: CASSLRGTSTDTQYF.

V is TRBV2 and J is TRBJ2-2; D perhaps matches TRBD1 (6 bases). There are 15 residues in the CDR3. Looked up from germline, CDR1 is SNHLY and CDR2 is FYNNEI. The V and J ends lost 7 bases and 3 bases respectively, with 15 bases between them. The CDR3 nucleotides are TGTGCCAGCAACCTGGACAGCTATGACACCGGGGAGCTGTTTTTT. Its protein product is CASNLDSYDTGELFF.

This clone was observed a single time. The chain joins TRBV7-8 to TRBJ1-2, with D perhaps TRBD1 (5 bases). The CDR3 totals 12 residues. Trimming took 8 bases from V and 1 from J, leaving 8 bases between them. In germline, CDR1 is SGHVS, CDR2 FQNEAQ. The DNA of the CDR3 is TGTGCCAGCGCAGGGAGTAACTATGGCTACACCTTC. Protein product: CASAGSNYGYTF.

CDR3: CASLGGQAYEQYF. In nucleotides, the CDR3 is TGTGCCAGCCTCGGGGGACAGGCCTACGAGCAGTACTTC. The chain has TRBV5-3 and TRBJ2-7; TRBD1 matches 8 bases. TRBV5-3 is marked as an open reading frame, function uncertain. The V and J ends lost 8 bases and 2 bases, in that order; junction bases with no gene match: 6. The CDR3 consists of 13 residues.

This chain links TRBV19 with TRBJ2-7, with a tentative D call TRBD2 (6 bases). With 3 bases removed from V and 4 bases from J, the gap between germline ends came to 16 bases. The CDR3 consists of 15 residues. The germline V gene has CDR1 LNHDA and CDR2 SQIVND (reference sequence). CDR3 DNA sequence: TGTGCCAGTAGTATCGGGGCAGGGAGGAGGTACGAGCAGTACTTC. Protein product: CASSIGAGRRYEQYF.

This chain links TRBV5-4 with TRBJ2-3; 8 bases are shared with TRBD2. V shed 0 bases and J 4 bases; nucleotides not matched to a gene: 4. The CDR3 totals 15 residues. Germline CDR1 reads SGHNT; CDR2 reads YYREEE (reference sequence). The CDR3 region is CASSLGAGGPDTQYF. CDR3 sequence (DNA): TGTGCCAGCAGCTTGGGGGCGGGGGGACCAGATACGCAGTATTTT.

This chain links TRBV19 with TRBJ1-5; TRBD1 aligns across 8 bases. The ends lost 4 bases at V and 4 bases at J; junction bases unmatched: 12. CDR3 size: 17 residues. CDR1 is LNHDA, CDR2 SQIVND, per germline (reference sequence). This chain's CDR3 is CASSTPVGQGANQPQHF. In DNA, the CDR3 is TGTGCCAGTAGTACACCGGTAGGGCAGGGGGCAAATCAGCCCCAGCATTTT.

The J gene is TRBJ1-1, the V gene TRBV6-5; 12 bases fit TRBD1. After removal of 7 bases from V and 3 bases from J, the junction contained 6 bases not matched to a gene. The germline V gene encodes CDR1 MNHEY and CDR2 SVGAGI. CDR3 length equals 15 residues. The CDR3 region has the DNA TGTGCCAGCAAAGGGGACAGGGGGCTTTACACTGAAGCTTTCTTT. Amino acids: CASKGDRGLYTEAFF.

This clone has a handful of counts. V is TRBV28 and J is TRBJ2-7, with D maybe TRBD1 (6 bases). The CDR3 sequence is 15 residues long. Deletions cut 6 bases from V and 2 bases from J, with 17 bases between. Germline-derived CDR1 and CDR2 are MDHEN and SYDVKM. This CDR3 reads CASRDRVSGTYEQYF. The CDR3 DNA is TGTGCCAGCAGGGACAGAGTCTCGGGGACCTACGAGCAGTACTTC.

The chain uses TRBV18 and TRBJ2-7, with D possibly matching TRBD1 (5 bases). The CDR3 covers 14 residues. V was trimmed by 5 bases and J by 5 bases, leaving 16 bases between them. Germline loops: CDR1 KGHSH, CDR2 LQKENI. The CDR3 spells CASSESQGRNEQYF. The DNA for the CDR3 is TGTGCCAGCTCAGAATCCCAGGGTAGGAACGAGCAGTACTTC.

This rearrangement joins TRBV7-8 to TRBJ2-7; no clear D gene. Per the germline V gene, CDR1 is SGHVS and CDR2 is FQNEAQ. V lost 5 bases and J 2 bases, leaving 13 bases between the germline ends. CDR3 size: 14 residues. CDR3 region: CASSPGDFTYEQYF. The CDR3 DNA follows: TGTGCCAGCAGCCCCGGAGATTTTACCTACGAGCAGTACTTC.

The chain links TRBV5-8 to TRBJ1-6; a weak D match, TRBD1 (5 bases). Germline CDR1 is SGHTS and CDR2 is YDEGEE. The CDR3 length is 15 residues. V was trimmed by 4 bases and J by 14 bases, leaving 22 bases between them. The CDR3 DNA reads TGTGCCAGCAGCCGTCTGTCCGGGACCCGCTCCACCCTCCACTTT. Its protein is CASSRLSGTRSTLHF.

The chain carries TRBV7-2 and TRBJ1-2; 7 nucleotides match TRBD1. In germline, CDR1 is SGHTA, CDR2 FQGNSA. The trim removed 5 bases at V and 5 bases at J, leaving 11 bases unmatched. CDR3 length: 15 residues. The CDR3 is CASSPGAGGVYGYTF. For the CDR3, the DNA is TGTGCCAGCAGCCCTGGTGCAGGGGGGGTGTATGGCTACACCTTC.

The V call is TRBV28, the J call TRBJ1-4; 9 nucleotides match TRBD1. CDR1 MDHEN and CDR2 SYDVKM come from the germline V gene. V gave up 6 bases and J gave up 4 bases; unmatched junction bases: 3. The CDR3 runs to 14 residues. For the CDR3, the DNA is TGTGCCAGCAGCGGGACAGGGATTAATGAAAAACTGTTTTTT. Translating it yields CASSGTGINEKLFF. Full variable domain (rest looked up from reference TRBV28 and TRBJ1-4): DVKVTQSSRYLVKRTGEKVFLECVQDMDHENMFWYRQDPGLGLRLIYFSYDVKMKEKGDIPEGYSVSREKKERFSLILESASTNQTSMYLCASSGTGINEKLFFGSGTQLSVL.

V usage is TRBV11-2 and J usage is TRBJ1-6, with D hard to call. Trimming left V 1 base short and J 3 bases short, with 13 bases between. The CDR3 runs 17 residues. Germline CDR1 and CDR2: SGHAT and FQNNGV. CDR3 residues: CASSLGRLGNYNSPLHF. The CDR3 coding sequence is TGTGCCAGCAGCTTAGGGAGACTAGGAAACTATAATTCACCCCTCCACTTT.

The V gene is TRBV6-2 or TRBV6-3, the J gene TRBJ2-7, with a possible D match to TRBD2 (6 bases). This CDR3 comprises 14 residues. The germline CDR1 and CDR2 sequences are MNHEY and SVGEGT. V was trimmed by 4 bases and J by 0 bases, leaving 10 bases between them. The chain's CDR3 is CASSLEGISYEQYF. DNA for the CDR3: TGTGCCAGCAGTTTGGAGGGGATCTCCTACGAGCAGTACTTC.

This clone turned up a few times. The chain carries TRBV27 and TRBJ1-2; D not certain. Trimming took 2 bases from V and 7 from J, leaving 8 bases between them. The CDR3 spans 12 residues. Germline loops: CDR1 MNHEY, CDR2 SMNVEV (reference sequence). CDR3 sequence: CASSLTESGYTF. In DNA, the CDR3 is TGTGCCAGCAGTTTAACCGAAAGTGGCTACACCTTC.

The rearrangement uses TRBV19 and TRBJ2-7, with 7 bases fitting TRBD2. Trimming cost V 1 base and J 2 bases; bases outside gene matches: 17. The CDR3 contains 19 residues. Germline V CDR1 and CDR2: LNHDA, SQIVND (reference sequence). CDR3 sequence reads: CASSIAGPGRQNVPYEQYF. For the CDR3, the DNA is TGTGCCAGTAGTATAGCTGGTCCCGGGAGGCAGAACGTCCCCTACGAGCAGTACTTC.

This chain joins TRBV3-1 (or the pseudogene TRBV3-2) and TRBJ2-2; TRBD2 might be the D (6 bases). The germline V gene has CDR1 LGHDT and CDR2 YNNKEL (reference sequence). The CDR3 is made up of 17 amino acids. V lost 4 bases, J lost 2 bases, and 17 bases lay in between. The CDR3 spells CASSPEAGTLNTGELFF. The CDR3 nucleotides read TGTGCCAGCAGCCCGGAAGCCGGGACTCTTAACACCGGGGAGCTGTTTTTT.

V gene TRBV19 combines with J gene TRBJ2-1; 13 bases fit TRBD2. The V segment lost 5 bases and the J segment 7 bases; nucleotides outside the gene matches: 5. CDR3 length equals 15 residues. The V gene's germline CDR1 is LNHDA and CDR2 SQIVND (reference sequence). DNA for the CDR3: TGTGCCAGTAGTTTTACTAGCGGGGGGGAAAATGAGCAGTTCTTC. Translated, it gives CASSFTSGGENEQFF.

This chain connects TRBV5-4 to TRBJ2-5, with unresolved D. CDR1 and CDR2 (germline): SGHNT, YYREEE (reference sequence). The ends were cut back, 0 bases at V and 2 bases at J, with 5 bases in the middle. The CDR3 loop spans 13 amino acids. CDR3 DNA: TGTGCCAGCAGCTTGGGGATACAAGAGACCCAGTACTTC. Translation gives CASSLGIQETQYF.

The chain links TRBV18 to TRBJ2-2; the D is unclear. Trimming removed 8 bases from V and 3 bases from J, with 13 bases in between. Germline V gives CDR1 KGHSH, CDR2 LQKENI. This CDR3 contains 14 residues. CDR3 coding DNA: TGTGCCAGCCCCAGTAACCCATACACCGGGGAGCTGTTTTTT. Translation: CASPSNPYTGELFF.

This clone was seen only a few times. The sample carries other DNA sequences with the same CDR3. The rearrangement joins TRBV28 to TRBJ2-7, with 12 bases fitting TRBD2. V was clipped by 6 bases and J by 2 bases; unmatched bases: 5. CDR1 is MDHEN, CDR2 SYDVKM, per germline. This CDR3 is built from 15 residues. The CDR3 loop reads CASSPGLAGTYEQYF. In nucleotides, the CDR3 is TGTGCCAGCAGCCCCGGACTAGCGGGGACCTACGAGCAGTACTTC.

The CDR3 spells CASSLQGPDTQYF. The CDR3 DNA sequence: TGTGCCAGCAGTTTACAGGGACCAGATACGCAGTATTTT. The chain combines TRBV27 with TRBJ2-3; D possibly uses TRBD1 or TRBD2 (5 bases each). The germline gives CDR1 MNHEY, CDR2 SMNVEV (reference sequence). The CDR3 is 13 amino acids. The V end was cut by 2 bases, the J end by 4 bases, with 7 bases between.

The chain recombines TRBV24-1 with TRBJ1-5; D is unresolved. V was trimmed by 7 bases and J by 5 bases, leaving 11 bases between them. Germline V gives CDR1 KGHDR, CDR2 SFDVKD. This CDR3 spans 13 amino acids. CDR3 bases: TGTGCCACCAGCGATAGGTCGGATCAGCCCCAGCATTTT. Protein sequence: CATSDRSDQPQHF.

V and J are TRBV25-1 and TRBJ1-2; D is perhaps TRBD1 (6 bases). This CDR3 comprises 15 residues. Germline V gene lookup returns CDR1 MGHDK and CDR2 SYGVNS. Trimming left V 4 bases short and J 0 bases short, with 12 bases between. CDR3 loop: CASSVGTLANYGYTF. CDR3 DNA sequence: TGTGCCAGCAGTGTAGGGACACTAGCTAACTATGGCTACACCTTC.

The rearrangement links TRBV7-9 to TRBJ1-2; D ambiguous. The CDR3 contains 11 residues. Looked up from germline, CDR1 is SEHNR and CDR2 is FQNEAQ (reference sequence). V was shortened by 5 bases and J by 4 bases, with 5 bases between the two germline ends. The CDR3 DNA reads as TGTGCCAGCAGCGCCAGCTATGGCTACACCTTC. It translates to CASSASYGYTF.

The chain employs TRBV15 and TRBJ2-4, with a possible D match to TRBD1 (6 bases). Trimming pared 0 bases from V and 2 bases from J, leaving 17 bases between. CDR3 length: 18 amino acids. Per the germline V gene, CDR1 is LNHNV and CDR2 is YYDKDF (reference sequence). CDR3 DNA: TGTGCCACCAGCAGAGATGTACGGACAGCCCTTACCAAAAACATTCAGTACTTC. Its translation is CATSRDVRTALTKNIQYF.